The sequence of this TCR beta chain was determined in a study of CD8 T cells in Susac syndrome. The study, taken as a whole, reports: The authors acknowledged that their TCR sequencing and HLA analysis involved a relatively small number of individuals.

The germline CDR1 and CDR2 sequences are MNHEY and SMNVEV (reference sequence). V shed 5 bases and J 7 bases; nucleotides not matched to a gene: 11. CDR3 length: 15 residues. TCR beta sequencing covered blood CD8+ and CD4+ T cells. The CD8+ and CD4+ T cells were isolated magnetically using a negative isolation approach, whereas the TEMRA cells were enriched by FACS. Reverse transcription of about 0.5 to 1 ug RNA used random hexamers. Amplification of TCR beta CDR3 spanned 54 Vbeta and 13 Jbeta via immunoSEQ multiplex PCR. MiXCR, applied by TCRdb to the immunoSEQ multiplex PCR reads, yields one record per CDR3 protein. This sample yields more than 75,000 distinct CDR3 sequences, of which 94% are seen a single time; about 0.28% belongs to the top ten. On this clonotype itself: What it recognizes is unknown.

Material for sequencing was CD8+ T cells from PBMCs. The clonotype was recovered from a human donor in good health. This rearrangement joins TRBV27 to TRBJ1-5, with 7 bases identical to TRBD1. CDR3 nucleotide sequence: TGTGCCAGCAGTCTCTCCGACAGGGCAGGACAGCCCCAGCATTTT. As protein: CASSLSDRAGQPQHF.